This TCR beta chain was found in a study of CD8+ T cells in alopecia areata. J gave up 2 bases and V 2 bases, and 2 bases lay outside the gene matches. The CDR3 loop spans 15 amino acids. In germline, CDR1 is SEHNR, CDR2 FQNEAQ (reference sequence). General study findings and limits: Tissue-resident alphabeta T cells belonging to normal skin likewise get sequenced within scalp specimens. The study found tofacitinib significantly decreased scalp clonality and expanded CD8+ clones among the top 100. Many of the expanded lesional clones endured in scalp and blood while on tofacitinib.

Extracted from the samples, RNA was reverse transcribed into cDNA to serve as the sequencing template. Only in-frame clones appear in the TCRdb table, and some are missing; sequencing was by immunoSEQ multiplex PCR. The sample lists 93,000 or so clones; just over 85% were seen once. This clone was seen only a few times. Antigen specificity is unknown. Indicated treatment: oral pan-JAK inhibitor, 5-10 mg twice daily. The origin of this receptor is a human donor with alopecia areata. The sequencing here drew on CD8+ T cells sorted from blood, taken around week 30, from a patient treated with tofacitinib. The V and J genes are TRBV7-9 and TRBJ2-5; 10 positions match TRBD2. This chain's CDR3 is CASSLPLAGQETQYF. CDR3 nucleotides: TGTGCCAGCAGCTTACCACTAGCGGGGCAAGAGACCCAGTACTTC.